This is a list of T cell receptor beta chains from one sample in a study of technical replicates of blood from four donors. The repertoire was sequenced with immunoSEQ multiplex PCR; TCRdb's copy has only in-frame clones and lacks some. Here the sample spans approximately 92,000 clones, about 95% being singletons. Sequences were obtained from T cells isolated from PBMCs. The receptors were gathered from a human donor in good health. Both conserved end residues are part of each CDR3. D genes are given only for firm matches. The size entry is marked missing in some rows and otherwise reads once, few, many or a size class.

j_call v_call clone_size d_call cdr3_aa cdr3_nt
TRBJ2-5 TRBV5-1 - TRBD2 CASSKTSGKETQYF TGCGCCAGCAGCAAGACTAGCGGGAAAGAGACCCAGTACTTC
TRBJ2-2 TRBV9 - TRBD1 CASSGQTGGSTGELFF TGTGCCAGCAGCGGCCAGACAGGGGGGAGCACCGGGGAGCTGTTTTTT
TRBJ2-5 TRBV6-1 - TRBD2 CASRPYGGKETQYF TGTGCCAGCAGACCCTACGGGGGGAAGGAGACCCAGTACTTC
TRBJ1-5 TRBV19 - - CASSNLSNNQPQHF TGTGCCAGTAGTAATCTATCTAACAATCAGCCCCAGCATTTT
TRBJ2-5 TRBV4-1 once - CASSHFGGRETQYF TGCGCCAGCAGCCACTTTGGAGGGAGAGAGACCCAGTACTTC
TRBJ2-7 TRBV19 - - CASSHIGLVYEQYF TGTGCCAGTAGTCACATTGGTCTCGTCTACGAGCAGTACTTC
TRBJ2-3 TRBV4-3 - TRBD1 CASSQDIPGGEADTQYF TGCGCCAGCAGCCAAGATATTCCAGGGGGTGAGGCAGATACGCAGTATTTT
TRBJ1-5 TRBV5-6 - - CASSLQGFQPQHF TGTGCCAGCAGCTTGCAGGGATTTCAGCCCCAGCATTTT
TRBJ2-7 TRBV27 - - CASSHGVYEQYF TGTGCCAGCAGCCACGGAGTCTACGAGCAGTACTTC
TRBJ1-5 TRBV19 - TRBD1 CASTPGQGIGQPQHF TGTGCCAGTACACCGGGACAGGGGATCGGGCAGCCCCAGCATTTT
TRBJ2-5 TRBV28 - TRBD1 CASSTTGGETQYF TGTGCCAGCAGTACGACAGGGGGGGAGACCCAGTACTTC
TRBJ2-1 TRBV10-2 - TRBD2 CASSESASGYNEQFF TGCGCCAGCAGTGAGTCCGCTAGCGGATACAATGAGCAGTTCTTC
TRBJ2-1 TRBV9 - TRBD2 CASSGSRTSGMYEQFF TGTGCCAGCAGCGGAAGTCGAACTAGCGGGATGTATGAGCAGTTCTTC
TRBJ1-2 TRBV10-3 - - CAISQGANGYTF TGTGCCATCAGTCAGGGCGCCAATGGCTACACCTTC
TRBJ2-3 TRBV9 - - CASSSSGSTDTQYF TGTGCCAGCAGCTCCAGCGGGAGCACAGATACGCAGTATTTT
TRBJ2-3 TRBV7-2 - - CASSTEAEFTDTQYF TGTGCCAGCAGCACCGAAGCGGAGTTCACAGATACGCAGTATTTT
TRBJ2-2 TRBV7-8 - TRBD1 CASSYDRGQVTKELFF TGTGCCAGCAGCTATGACAGGGGGCAAGTCACTAAGGAGCTGTTTTTT
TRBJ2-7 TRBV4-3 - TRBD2 CASSFGLAGEYEQYF TGCGCCAGCAGCTTTGGACTAGCGGGAGAATACGAGCAGTACTTC
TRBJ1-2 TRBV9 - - CASSVGGLNYGYTF TGTGCCAGCAGCGTAGGGGGCCTAAACTATGGCTACACCTTC
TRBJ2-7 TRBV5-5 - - CASSLSLAYEQYF TGTGCCAGCAGCTTGTCACTAGCCTACGAGCAGTACTTC
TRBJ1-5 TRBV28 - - CASNLLTFRRDNQPQHF TGTGCCAGCAACCTCCTCACTTTCCGACGGGACAATCAGCCCCAGCATTTT
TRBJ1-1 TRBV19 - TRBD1 CASRGGQGGLEAFF TGTGCCAGTAGGGGGGGACAGGGGGGCCTTGAAGCTTTCTTT
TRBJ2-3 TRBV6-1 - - CASSRQPTDTQYF TGTGCCAGCAGCCGACAGCCCACAGATACGCAGTATTTT
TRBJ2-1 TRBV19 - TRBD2 CASTPTSGRMNEQFF TGTGCCAGTACCCCGACTAGCGGGAGGATGAATGAGCAGTTCTTC
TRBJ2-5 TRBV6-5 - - CASSYSGETQYF TGTGCCAGCAGTTACTCCGGGGAGACCCAGTACTTC
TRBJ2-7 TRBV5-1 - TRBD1 CASSLLGQGNRYEQYF TGCGCCAGCAGCTTGCTAGGACAGGGGAATAGGTACGAGCAGTACTTC
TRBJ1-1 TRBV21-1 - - CASTTRRARGRSVPTEAFF TGTGCCAGCACTACCAGGAGAGCCAGGGGGCGTTCGGTTCCCACTGAAGCTTTCTTT
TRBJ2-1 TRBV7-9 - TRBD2 CASSPAGNNEQFF TGTGCCAGCAGCCCAGCGGGGAACAATGAGCAGTTCTTC
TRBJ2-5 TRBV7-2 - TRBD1 CASSPDRRETQYF TGTGCCAGCAGCCCGGACAGGAGAGAGACCCAGTACTTC
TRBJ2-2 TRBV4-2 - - CASSQDLTNTGELFF TGTGCCAGCAGCCAAGATCTAACGAACACCGGGGAGCTGTTTTTT
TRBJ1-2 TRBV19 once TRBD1 CASIPGQGIYGYTF TGTGCCAGTATCCCGGGACAGGGGATATATGGCTACACCTTC
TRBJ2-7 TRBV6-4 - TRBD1 CASSPGQGSYEQYF TGTGCCAGCAGTCCAGGACAGGGAAGCTACGAGCAGTACTTC
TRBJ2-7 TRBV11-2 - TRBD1 CASSTQAGGYEQYF TGTGCCAGCAGCACCCAGGCAGGGGGCTACGAGCAGTACTTC
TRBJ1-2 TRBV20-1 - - CSARTLYGYTF TGCAGTGCTAGGACACTCTATGGCTACACCTTC
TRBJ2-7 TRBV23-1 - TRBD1 CASSQFPGQGAIKDEQYF TGCGCCAGCAGTCAATTCCCCGGGCAGGGGGCGATTAAGGACGAGCAGTACTTC